This T cell receptor beta chain stems from a study of TIL therapy for anti-PD-1-resistant metastatic lung cancer. The V gene lost 4 bases and the J gene lost 0 bases, with 13 bases spanning the gap. This CDR3 contains 15 residues. Germline V gives CDR1 MGHRA, CDR2 YSYEKL. The libraries were made with immunoSEQ v3. Profiled with immunoSEQ multiplex PCR; TCRdb holds only in-frame clones, not every one. Of tens of thousands of clones in the sample, roughly 80% are singletons; the top ten hold roughly 5.7%. As for time point: pre-treatment sample, taken before nivolumab and TIL therapy. The receptor was isolated from a person aged 25-80 years with non-small cell lung cancer. This sequence joins TRBV4-1 and TRBJ2-7, with a possible D match to TRBD2 (6 bases). The input for sequencing was blood, taken at baseline. CDR3 nucleotides: TGCGCCAGCAGCCCACGGTCCGGGGGCTCCTACGAGCAGTACTTC. Amino acid sequence: CASSPRSGGSYEQYF.